One and the same sample provided the 19 T cell receptor beta chains below, sequenced in a study of blood T cell repertoires in COVID-19. Method: immunoSEQ multiplex PCR; TCRdb's copy keeps in-frame clones and lacks some. This sample has some 390,000 clones; more than 70% occur once, and the top ten carry 2% to 2.5%. Specimen: peripheral blood. The receptor source for this set is a woman aged 60 to 75 with COVID-19, enrolled during active disease.

The CDR3 protein is CASSFRALTQYF. The CDR3 DNA reads as TGTGCCAGCAGTTTTAGAGCCCTTACGCAGTATTTT. The rearrangement joins TRBV28 to TRBJ2-3; D gene uncertain. This CDR3 is 12 amino acids long. Germline assignment: CDR1 MDHEN and CDR2 SYDVKM. Between the trimmed V and J ends, which lost 3 bases and 8 bases, there was a span of 9 bases.

The V and J genes are TRBV11-2 and TRBJ1-3; 8 nucleotides match TRBD1. From germline, CDR1 is SGHAT and CDR2 FQNNGV. Unmatched junction bases numbered 7, after V lost 5 bases and J lost 7 bases. This CDR3 contains 14 residues. DNA of the CDR3: TGTGCCAGCAGCGACAGGGGTAGGGGCAACACCATATATTTT. Amino acids: CASSDRGRGNTIYF.

The chain is built from TRBV14 and TRBJ1-2, with D hard to call. Trimming stripped 3 bases from V and 13 bases from J, with 18 bases between. Germline V gives CDR1 SGHDN, CDR2 FVKESK. The CDR3 covers 13 residues. The CDR3 reads CASSHEEPDMGTF. CDR3 sequence (DNA): TGTGCCAGCAGCCATGAGGAGCCGGATATGGGCACCTTC.

V gene TRBV9 combines with J gene TRBJ1-1, with D unresolved. The germline V and J ends were trimmed by 3 bases and 2 bases, with 8 bases remaining between them. The CDR3 runs to 13 residues. CDR1 and CDR2 (germline): SGDLS, YYNGEE. The chain's CDR3 is CASSAGRNTEAFF. In DNA, the CDR3 is TGTGCCAGCAGCGCTGGGCGCAACACTGAAGCTTTCTTT.

V gene TRBV3-1 (or the pseudogene TRBV3-2) combines with J gene TRBJ1-2; 8 nucleotides match TRBD1. Germline V lookup: CDR1 LGHDT, CDR2 YNNKEL (reference sequence). V lost 4 bases to trimming and J lost 0 bases; unmatched junction nucleotides: 7. This CDR3 region has 16 residues. CDR3 protein: CASSPRDRRPNYGYTF. CDR3 in DNA: TGTGCCAGCAGCCCCCGGGACAGGAGACCTAACTATGGCTACACCTTC.

This clone has just a few counts. V and J are TRBV9 and TRBJ1-3; D may be TRBD1 (6 bases). Deletions cut 3 bases from V and 4 bases from J, with 11 bases between. The V gene's germline CDR1 is SGDLS and CDR2 YYNGEE. The CDR3 length is 14 residues. The CDR3 nucleotides read TGTGCCAGCAGCGGAACAGGGTGGGGAAACACCATATATTTT. Translated, it gives CASSGTGWGNTIYF.

CDR3 residues: CASSYSSGGAGDTQYF. The CDR3 nucleotides read TGCGCCAGCAGCTATTCTAGCGGGGGGGCAGGAGATACGCAGTATTTT. The chain recombines TRBV5-1 with TRBJ2-3, with 12 bases that match TRBD2. The V gene's germline CDR1 is SGHRS and CDR2 YFSETQ. The CDR3 runs 16 residues. The J segment lost 5 bases and the V segment lost 3 bases, leaving 7 bases of the junction unmatched.

CDR3 DNA: TGCGCCAGCAGCCCGACAGGGAACGCCAAAAACATTCAGTACTTC. Protein: CASSPTGNAKNIQYF. V usage is TRBV4-1 and J usage is TRBJ2-4; 7 nucleotides line up with TRBD1. CDR1 and CDR2 (germline): MGHRA, YSYEKL. The CDR3 is made up of 15 amino acids. With V trimmed by 4 bases and J by 1 base, 4 bases remained unmatched.

This clone was seen once. J is TRBJ2-3 and V is TRBV5-1, with 7 positions matching TRBD1. Germline V lookup: CDR1 SGHRS, CDR2 YFSETQ. The CDR3 consists of 12 residues. Trimming took 4 bases from V and 9 from J; bases not matched to a gene: 5. The CDR3: CASSPGTATQYF. The CDR3 region has the DNA TGCGCCAGCAGCCCGGGGACAGCCACGCAGTATTTT.

V usage is TRBV5-1 and J usage is TRBJ2-7; 7 bases agree with TRBD1. Per the germline V gene, CDR1 is SGHRS and CDR2 is YFSETQ. This CDR3 spans 14 amino acids. The V segment lost 2 bases and the J segment 3 bases; nucleotides outside the gene matches: 5. The CDR3 sequence is CASSLRDRIYEQYF. For the CDR3, the DNA is TGCGCCAGCAGCTTACGGGACAGAATCTACGAGCAGTACTTC.

This clone was counted between two and nine times. Other DNA sequences in the sample encode the same CDR3. The rearrangement uses TRBV12-3 or TRBV12-4 and TRBJ2-7; 11 positions match TRBD1. The CDR3 is 13 residues long. V gave up 6 bases and J gave up 7 bases; unmatched junction bases: 5. The CDR3 is CASSLGTGGEQYF. CDR3 DNA: TGTGCCAGCAGCCTGGGGACAGGGGGTGAGCAGTACTTC.

The chain couples TRBV3-1 (or the pseudogene TRBV3-2) to TRBJ2-3, with 11 bases lining up with TRBD2. CDR1 is LGHDT and CDR2 is YNNKEL in the germline V gene (reference sequence). CDR3 length equals 18 residues. Trimming took 4 bases from V and 5 from J; bases not matched to a gene: 14. CDR3 nucleotide sequence: TGTGCCAGCAGCCGCCGTTTCGATAGCGGGGGGGCCGTAGATACGCAGTATTTT. As protein: CASSRRFDSGGAVDTQYF.

The genes are TRBV20-1 and TRBJ1-5, with 7 bases fitting TRBD1. With 3 bases clipped from V and 7 bases from J, the junction kept 9 bases outside the gene matches. Germline loops: CDR1 DFQATT, CDR2 SNEGSKA (reference sequence). CDR3 length equals 14 residues. As DNA, the CDR3 is TGCAGTGCTAGTTACAGGGGTCGAGGGCAGCCCCAGCATTTT. It specifies CSASYRGRGQPQHF.

The CDR3 bases are TGTGCCAGCAGCCACCGTGGCCCCGGCGGTAAGTATGAGCAGTTCTTC. Translating it yields CASSHRGPGGKYEQFF. V gene TRBV11-3 combines with J gene TRBJ2-1, with unresolved D. V lost 5 bases and J 8 bases, leaving 22 bases between the germline ends. Germline loops: CDR1 SGHNT, CDR2 YENEEA. This CDR3 comprises 16 residues.

The CDR3 here is CASSQGAGTGSNIQYF. CDR3 coding DNA: TGTGCCAGCAGCCAGGGAGCCGGGACAGGGAGTAACATTCAGTACTTC. This chain uses TRBV14 with TRBJ2-4, with 9 nucleotides matching TRBD1. CDR1 and CDR2 from the germline V gene are SGHDN and FVKESK. The CDR3 has 16 amino acids. The V gene end was trimmed by 3 bases and the J gene end by 7 bases; junction bases not matched to a gene: 10. Using reference TRBV14 and TRBJ2-4 for the parts outside the CDR3, the full variable domain is EAGVTQFPSHSVIEKGQTVTLRCDPISGHDNLYWYRRVMGKEIKFLLHFVKESKQDESGMPNNRFLAERTGGTYSTLKVQPAELEDSGVYFCASSQGAGTGSNIQYFGAGTRLSVL.

The chain combines TRBV9 with TRBJ2-1; 12 positions agree with TRBD2. Germline lookup yields CDR1 SGDLS and CDR2 YYNGEE. This CDR3 is 17 amino acids long. Trimming at V came to 0 bases and at J to 4 bases, leaving 5 bases not matched to a gene. Here the CDR3 DNA reads TGTGCCAGCAGCGTAGGGGCTAGCGGGGGGGTTTACAATGAGCAGTTCTTC. Protein sequence: CASSVGASGGVYNEQFF. Looking up the rest from reference TRBV9 and TRBJ2-1 gives the full variable domain: DSGVTQTPKHLITATGQRVTLRCSPRSGDLSVYWYQQSLDQGLQFLIQYYNGEERAKGNILERFSAQQFPDLHSELNLSSLELGDSALYFCASSVGASGGVYNEQFFGPGTRLTVL.

This chain uses TRBV28 with TRBJ1-5, with no clear D. CDR1 is MDHEN and CDR2 is SYDVKM in the germline V gene. This CDR3 region has 15 residues. V dropped 3 bases and J dropped 0 bases, with 9 bases sitting between them. CDR3 DNA sequence: TGTGCCAGCAGTTTTCCCCGTTATAGCAATCAGCCCCAGCATTTT. Protein: CASSFPRYSNQPQHF.

V gene TRBV19 combines with J gene TRBJ1-1; TRBD1 is a possible D gene (5 bases). The CDR3 extends over 16 amino acids. V was pared by 6 bases and J by 4 bases, with 21 bases between. Germline-derived CDR1 and CDR2 are LNHDA and SQIVND (reference sequence). CDR3 sequence: CASRSSGLNRVTEAFF. CDR3 coding DNA: TGTGCCAGTAGGTCCTCAGGGCTTAATAGGGTCACTGAAGCTTTCTTT.

The V and J genes are TRBV12-2 and TRBJ2-1; the table's D call, TRBD2, has no DNA check behind it. TRBV12-2 is reported as a pseudogene. The CDR3 runs 18 residues. The CDR3 DNA sequence: TGTGCAAGTCGCTTAGTAGGAACTAGCGGGGGGTTCTACAATGAGCAGTTCTTC. Protein product: CASRLVGTSGGFYNEQFF.